The clone carrying this TCR beta chain came up a few times. The antigen is undetermined. The sample comes from a study of response to subunit inactivated influenza vaccine. Broader study findings: The authors put forward the suggestion that each seasonal influenza vaccination may bring in only a limited number of new T cells.

Germline loops: CDR1 MNHEY, CDR2 SVGAGI. Trimming at V came to 0 bases and at J to 9 bases, leaving 4 bases not matched to a gene. This CDR3 spans 14 amino acids. MiXCR, run by TCRdb on the RT-PCR reads, gives a single entry per CDR3 protein. The sample yields about 530,000 distinct CDR3 sequences, 10% to 15% seen once. This receptor was taken from a man in his forties or fifties who received an inactivated influenza vaccine. The specimen was PBMCs from blood, collected about 40 days after vaccination. This chain joins TRBV6-5 and TRBJ2-3; TRBD2 matches 9 bases. In DNA form, the CDR3 reads TGTGCCAGCAGTTACTCGACGGCGGGAGGGACGCAGTATTTT. It codes for CASSYSTAGGTQYF.